This TCR beta chain was observed in a study of blood T cell repertoires in COVID-19. Study-wide background: Collection of acute and convalescent COVID-19 samples took place in the United States, Italy and Spain. PBMCs, B-cell-depleted T cells, or T cells provided the cDNA or gDNA that made up the material.

This CDR3 has 15 residues. Per the germline V gene, CDR1 is LGHDT and CDR2 is YNNKEL (reference sequence). With 4 bases clipped from V and 7 bases from J, the junction kept 8 bases outside the gene matches. In the study's own analysis: Nucleated cell number was recorded as an estimate derived from reference gene primer amplification. The data were produced by immunoSEQ multiplex PCR, yet TCRdb's version contains in-frame clones alone and is incomplete. D and trimming come from the DNA, and the V and J calls and clone size come from that table. The repertoire holds about 120,000 clones, about 87% seen once, with around 4.5% in the top ten.

Sequencing input: peripheral blood. The source is a woman between 45 and 60 years old with acute or convalescent COVID-19. The chain joins TRBV3-1 (or the pseudogene TRBV3-2) to TRBJ2-1; 9 nucleotides line up with TRBD2. The chain's CDR3 is CASSLYSGRGNEQFF. The DNA for the CDR3 is TGTGCCAGCAGCCTTTATAGCGGGAGAGGGAATGAGCAGTTCTTC.